Described below is a single TCR beta chain sequence and its context. The CDR3 is 12 amino acids. Germline loops: CDR1 SGDLS, CDR2 YYNGEE. Trimming took 0 bases from V and 6 from J, leaving 5 bases between them. Each of the sorted populations had a purity greater than 95%. Expressed TCRB transcripts were sequenced because the isolated RNA had all been reverse transcribed beforehand. Using immunoSEQ multiplex PCR, the repertoire was profiled, and TCRdb retains in-frame clones only, with some absent. The sample includes a few hundred thousand clones, 20% of them seen just once. This specimen comes from a study of beta chain features in type 1 diabetes. Study-level background: Analysis included around 99,000,000 sorted cells drawn from all samples.

The chain joins TRBV9 to TRBJ2-3, with D perhaps matching TRBD1 (5 bases). Source material: naive CD4+ T cells from blood. The receptor's source is a woman between 18 and 29 years old in good health. CDR3: CASSVEGDTQYF. As DNA, the CDR3 is TGTGCCAGCAGCGTAGAGGGGGATACGCAGTATTTT. Full variable domain (missing parts from reference TRBV9 and TRBJ2-3): DSGVTQTPKHLITATGQRVTLRCSPRSGDLSVYWYQQSLDQGLQFLIQYYNGEERAKGNILERFSAQQFPDLHSELNLSSLELGDSALYFCASSVEGDTQYFGPGTRLTVL.